The 22 T cell receptor beta chains listed next were all sequenced from one sample in a study of blood T cell repertoires in COVID-19. Only in-frame clones appear in the TCRdb table, and some are missing; sequencing was by immunoSEQ multiplex PCR. The sample records tens of thousands of clones, roughly nine tenths being singletons. Sequenced sample: peripheral blood. These receptors all come from a man in his fifties or sixties with acute or convalescent COVID-19.

The V call is TRBV29-1, the J call TRBJ2-3, with TRBD1 identical over 8 bases. Germline V gene lookup returns CDR1 SQVTM and CDR2 ANQGSEA. Trimming removed 4 bases from V and 1 base from J; junction bases left unmatched: 10. There are 16 residues in the CDR3. CDR3 sequence: CSVVGQEHQRTDTQYF. DNA for the CDR3: TGCAGCGTTGTGGGACAGGAACATCAGCGCACAGATACGCAGTATTTT.

V and J are TRBV5-1 and TRBJ1-1, with a tentative D call TRBD1 (5 bases). V lost 3 bases, J lost 8 bases, and 14 bases lay in between. Germline CDR1 is SGHRS and CDR2 is YFSETQ. The CDR3 sequence is 13 residues long. CDR3 coding DNA: TGCGCCAGCAGCTCGGGAGGGACGGGAGAAGCTTTCTTT. Encoded protein: CASSSGGTGEAFF.

The V gene is TRBV4-1, the J gene TRBJ1-2; D is undetermined. Germline V gives CDR1 MGHRA, CDR2 YSYEKL. Trimming cost V 7 bases and J 0 bases, with 18 bases left between them. The CDR3 covers 16 residues. Written as DNA, the CDR3 is TGCGCCAGCACCCAGGCAGGCGCACCCCCTAACTATGGCTACACCTTC. It is translated as CASTQAGAPPNYGYTF.

The chain recombines TRBV6-5 with TRBJ2-1, with TRBD2 matching 11 bases. Germline V gives CDR1 MNHEY, CDR2 SVGAGI. Trimming took 2 bases from V and 8 from J; bases not matched to a gene: 8. The length of the CDR3 is 16 residues. This CDR3 is CASSYALAGGQDEQFF. The CDR3 nucleotides are TGTGCCAGCAGTTACGCCTTAGCGGGGGGGCAAGATGAGCAGTTCTTC.

This clone was counted only a few times. The chain recombines TRBV7-8 with TRBJ2-7; D is ambiguous. Looked up from germline, CDR1 is SGHVS and CDR2 is FQNEAQ. Trimming removed 2 bases at V and 4 bases at J, with 12 bases between. The length of the CDR3 is 14 residues. The CDR3 DNA reads as TGTGCCAGCAGCTTAACCTCGACAACTTACGAGCAGTACTTC. This translates into CASSLTSTTYEQYF.

The V and J genes are TRBV4-1 and TRBJ1-2, with 11 bases matching TRBD1. Unmatched junction bases numbered 7, after V lost 1 base and J lost 6 bases. CDR1 and CDR2 (germline): MGHRA, YSYEKL. The CDR3 has 16 amino acids. CDR3 region: CASSQVSPDRGHGYTF. As DNA, the CDR3 is TGCGCCAGCAGCCAAGTTTCCCCGGACAGGGGGCATGGCTACACCTTC.

This chain links TRBV7-2 with TRBJ2-1; 9 nucleotides line up with TRBD2. Germline trimming cut 3 bases from V and 6 bases from J; bases unmatched to any gene: 12. The CDR3 covers 17 residues. Germline V gene data show CDR1 as SGHTA and CDR2 as FQGNSA. The CDR3 nucleotides read TGTGCCAGCAGCTTTCAGTACGGGCGGGGGGGCTCCAATGAGCAGTTCTTC. This gives the protein CASSFQYGRGGSNEQFF.

This CDR3 reads CSVGTTYGYTF. In DNA form, the CDR3 reads TGCAGCGTTGGGACAACCTATGGCTACACCTTC. The V and J genes are TRBV29-1 and TRBJ1-2, with TRBD1 as a possible D gene (5 bases). This CDR3 spans 11 amino acids. Germline loops: CDR1 SQVTM, CDR2 ANQGSEA. The V and J ends lost 4 bases and 4 bases respectively, with 7 bases between them.

The count of this clone is one. This sequence joins TRBV5-1 and TRBJ1-1; D gene ambiguous. The V gene's germline CDR1 is SGHRS and CDR2 YFSETQ. The CDR3 consists of 14 residues. Trimming shortened V by 1 base and J by 1 base, and 8 bases separated the two germline ends. The CDR3 DNA reads as TGCGCCAGCAGCTTGAGAGGTTGGAACACTGAAGCTTTCTTT. Translation gives CASSLRGWNTEAFF.

The chain carries TRBV5-1 and TRBJ2-3; tentative D call: TRBD2 (6 bases). Germline V gene lookup returns CDR1 SGHRS and CDR2 YFSETQ. The ends were cut back, 1 base at V and 0 bases at J, with 9 bases in the middle. The CDR3 is 15 amino acids. The CDR3 loop reads CASSLMSGSTDTQYF. CDR3 in DNA: TGCGCCAGCAGCTTGATGAGCGGGAGCACAGATACGCAGTATTTT.

J is TRBJ1-4 and V is TRBV6-1, with D possibly TRBD1 on 5 matching bases. CDR1 and CDR2 (germline): MNHNS, SASEGT. V lost 2 bases to trimming and J lost 12 bases, with 16 bases between them. This CDR3 has 14 residues. CDR3: CASSELGGRGELFF. The CDR3 coding sequence is TGTGCCAGCAGTGAACTGGGGGGACGTGGGGAACTGTTTTTT.

The chain combines TRBV11-2 with TRBJ2-3, with a possible D match to TRBD2 (6 bases). Trimming shortened V by 5 bases and J by 2 bases, and 14 bases separated the two germline ends. This CDR3 spans 15 amino acids. Germline V gene lookup returns CDR1 SGHAT and CDR2 FQNNGV. For the CDR3, the DNA is TGTGCCAGCAGCCCCCGGGGGAGCAACACAGATACGCAGTATTTT. Translating it yields CASSPRGSNTDTQYF.

J is TRBJ2-3 and V is TRBV5-1; 7 bases match TRBD1. V gave up 0 bases and J gave up 3 bases; unmatched junction bases: 1. Germline V CDR1 and CDR2: SGHRS, YFSETQ. This CDR3 is built from 14 residues. The CDR3 loop reads CASSLDRGTDTQYF. CDR3 coding DNA: TGCGCCAGCAGCTTGGACAGGGGAACAGATACGCAGTATTTT.

The chain is built from TRBV15 and TRBJ1-4; 10 positions match TRBD1. V lost 3 bases to trimming and J lost 7 bases; unmatched junction nucleotides: 2. This CDR3 is 14 amino acids long. The germline CDR1 and CDR2 sequences are LNHNV and YYDKDF (reference sequence). The DNA of the CDR3 is TGTGCCACCAGCAGGGGACAGGGGACTGAAAAACTGTTTTTT. Encoded protein: CATSRGQGTEKLFF.

This chain uses TRBV7-2 with TRBJ2-7; D possibly corresponds to TRBD2 (5 bases). This CDR3 spans 14 amino acids. Trimming left V 3 bases short and J 3 bases short, with 12 bases between. The germline CDR1 and CDR2 sequences are SGHTA and FQGNSA. The CDR3 spells CASSFQGGRYEQYF. As DNA, the CDR3 is TGTGCCAGCAGCTTCCAAGGAGGCCGCTACGAGCAGTACTTC.

The chain joins TRBV24-1 to TRBJ2-3; perhaps TRBD2 as D (5 bases). Germline values: CDR1 KGHDR, CDR2 SFDVKD. The V and J ends lost 3 bases and 2 bases respectively, with 11 bases between them. The CDR3 sequence is 15 residues long. CDR3 sequence reads: CATSDPRRDTDTQYF. The CDR3 DNA is TGTGCCACCAGTGATCCTCGACGGGACACAGATACGCAGTATTTT.

The chain recombines TRBV5-4 with TRBJ2-3; no clear D. CDR3 length equals 14 residues. The V gene's germline CDR1 is SGHNT and CDR2 YYREEE (reference sequence). Between the trimmed V and J ends, which lost 0 bases and 2 bases, there was a span of 7 bases. The CDR3 reads CASSLGQTTDTQYF. The CDR3 bases are TGTGCCAGCAGCTTGGGACAAACCACAGATACGCAGTATTTT.

The chain is built from TRBV11-2 and TRBJ1-3, with 8 bases aligning to TRBD1. Germline V gives CDR1 SGHAT, CDR2 FQNNGV. This CDR3 contains 15 residues. V lost 4 bases and J lost 0; bases outside the gene matches: 2. CDR3 coding DNA: TGTGCCAGCAGCTCACAGGGGGACTCTGGAAACACCATATATTTT. It translates to CASSSQGDSGNTIYF.

This sequence joins TRBV5-1 and TRBJ1-2, with D perhaps TRBD1 (5 bases). Germline values: CDR1 SGHRS, CDR2 YFSETQ. Trimming shortened V by 4 bases and J by 6 bases, and 22 bases separated the two germline ends. The CDR3 length is 16 residues. CDR3 sequence (DNA): TGCGCCAGCAGCCTACAAGGACAAGGCGGAGGGAATGGCTACACCTTC. Protein: CASSLQGQGGGNGYTF.

The CDR3: CASSFLRNTEAFF. DNA for the CDR3: TGTGCCAGCAGTTTTCTTAGGAACACTGAAGCTTTCTTT. This chain links TRBV12-3 or TRBV12-4 with TRBJ1-1; D not certain. The CDR3 contains 13 residues. The V end lost 3 bases, the J end lost 1 base, and 6 bases lay between the germline ends.

The V gene is TRBV27, the J gene TRBJ1-5; 9 positions match TRBD1. The CDR3 loop spans 16 amino acids. With V trimmed by 6 bases and J by 0 bases, 6 bases remained unmatched. In germline, CDR1 is MNHEY, CDR2 SMNVEV (reference sequence). Written as DNA, the CDR3 is TGTGCCAGCAGCCCTACAGGGGGCTATAGCAATCAGCCCCAGCATTTT. Translated: CASSPTGGYSNQPQHF.

The CDR3 nucleotides are TGTGCCAGCAACCCCGAATGGGCGTCCTACGAGCAGTACTTC. It translates to CASNPEWASYEQYF. V usage is TRBV7-9 and J usage is TRBJ2-7; D remains ambiguous. Trimming cost V 7 bases and J 1 base, with 14 bases left between them. This CDR3 has 14 residues. CDR1 and CDR2 from the germline V gene are SEHNR and FQNEAQ (reference sequence).